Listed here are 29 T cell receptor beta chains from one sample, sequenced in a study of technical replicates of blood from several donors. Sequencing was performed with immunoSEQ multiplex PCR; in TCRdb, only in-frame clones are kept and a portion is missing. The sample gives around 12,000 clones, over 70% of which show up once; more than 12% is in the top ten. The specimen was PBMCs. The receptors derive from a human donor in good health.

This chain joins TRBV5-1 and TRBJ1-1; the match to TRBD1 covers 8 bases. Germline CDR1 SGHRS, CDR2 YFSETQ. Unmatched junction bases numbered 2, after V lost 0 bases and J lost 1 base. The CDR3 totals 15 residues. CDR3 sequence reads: CASSLGGTGNTEAFF. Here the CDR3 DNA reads TGCGCCAGCAGCTTGGGGGGGACAGGGAACACTGAAGCTTTCTTT.

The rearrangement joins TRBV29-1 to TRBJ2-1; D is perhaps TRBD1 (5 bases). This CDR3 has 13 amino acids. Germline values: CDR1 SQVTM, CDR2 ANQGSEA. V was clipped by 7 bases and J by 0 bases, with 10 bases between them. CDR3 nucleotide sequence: TGCAGCGGGACACCCAGCTCCTACAATGAGCAGTTCTTC. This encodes CSGTPSSYNEQFF.

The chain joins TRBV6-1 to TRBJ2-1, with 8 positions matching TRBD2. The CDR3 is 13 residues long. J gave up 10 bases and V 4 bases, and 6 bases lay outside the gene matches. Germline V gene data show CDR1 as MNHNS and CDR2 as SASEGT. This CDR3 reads CASSVREGEEQFF. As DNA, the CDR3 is TGTGCCAGCAGTGTCCGGGAGGGCGAGGAGCAGTTCTTC.

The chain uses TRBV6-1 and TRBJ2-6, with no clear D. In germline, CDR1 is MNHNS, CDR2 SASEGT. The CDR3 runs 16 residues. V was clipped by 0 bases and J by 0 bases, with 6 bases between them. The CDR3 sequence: CASSEASGSGANVLTF. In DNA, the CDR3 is TGTGCCAGCAGTGAAGCATCAGGCTCTGGGGCCAACGTCCTGACTTTC.

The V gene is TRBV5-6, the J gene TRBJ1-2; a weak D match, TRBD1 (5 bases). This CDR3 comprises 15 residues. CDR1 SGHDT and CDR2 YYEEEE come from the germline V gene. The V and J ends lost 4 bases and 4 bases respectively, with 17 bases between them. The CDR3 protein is CASSPGDGGIYGYTF. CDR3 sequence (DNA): TGTGCCAGCAGCCCCGGAGACGGGGGGATCTATGGCTACACCTTC.

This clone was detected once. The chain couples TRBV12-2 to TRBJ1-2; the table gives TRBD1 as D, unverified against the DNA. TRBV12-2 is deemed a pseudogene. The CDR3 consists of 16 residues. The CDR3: CASRLERSNRHYGYTF. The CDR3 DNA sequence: TGTGCAAGTCGCTTAGAACGATCTAACAGACACTATGGCTACACCTTC.

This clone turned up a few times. CDR3 amino acids: CASSLGTRGAGELFF. The CDR3 DNA reads as TGTGCCAGCAGCTTAGGTACCCGCGGGGCCGGGGAGCTGTTTTTT. The chain carries TRBV7-8 and TRBJ2-2, with D possibly TRBD2 on 6 matching bases. Trimming removed 1 base at V and 6 bases at J, with 12 bases between. The CDR3 contains 15 residues. In germline, CDR1 is SGHVS, CDR2 FQNEAQ. Together with reference TRBV7-8 and TRBJ2-2, the CDR3 gives the full variable domain: GAGVSQSPRYKVAKRGQDVALRCDPISGHVSLFWYQQALGQGPEFLTYFQNEAQLDKSGLPSDRFFAERPEGSVSTLKIQRTQQEDSAVYLCASSLGTRGAGELFFGEGSRLTVL.

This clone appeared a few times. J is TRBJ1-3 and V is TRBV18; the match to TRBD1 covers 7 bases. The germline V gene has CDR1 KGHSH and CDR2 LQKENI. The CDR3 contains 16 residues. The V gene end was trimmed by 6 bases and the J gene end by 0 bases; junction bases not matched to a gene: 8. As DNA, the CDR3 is TGTGCCAGCTCGCCTCCGGGACAGAGCTCTGGAAACACCATATATTTT. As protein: CASSPPGQSSGNTIYF.

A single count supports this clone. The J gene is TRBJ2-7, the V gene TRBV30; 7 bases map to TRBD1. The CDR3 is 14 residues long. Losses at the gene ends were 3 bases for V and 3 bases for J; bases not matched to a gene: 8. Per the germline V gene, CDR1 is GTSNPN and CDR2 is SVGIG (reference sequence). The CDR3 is CAWRNQQGVYEQYF. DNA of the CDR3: TGTGCCTGGAGAAATCAGCAGGGGGTCTACGAGCAGTACTTC.

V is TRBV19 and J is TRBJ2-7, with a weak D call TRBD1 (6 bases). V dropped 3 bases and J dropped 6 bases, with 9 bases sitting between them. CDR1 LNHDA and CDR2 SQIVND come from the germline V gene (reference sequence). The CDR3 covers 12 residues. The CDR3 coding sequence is TGTGCCAGTAGTATGGGGGCTGCCGAGCAGTACTTC. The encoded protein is CASSMGAAEQYF.

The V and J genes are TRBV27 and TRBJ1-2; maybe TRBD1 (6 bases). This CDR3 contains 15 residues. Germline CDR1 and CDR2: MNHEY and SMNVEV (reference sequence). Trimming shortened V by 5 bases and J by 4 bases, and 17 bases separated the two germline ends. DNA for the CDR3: TGTGCCAGCAGTGGCGGGGGCGCAGTGGGCTATGGCTACACCTTC. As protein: CASSGGGAVGYGYTF.

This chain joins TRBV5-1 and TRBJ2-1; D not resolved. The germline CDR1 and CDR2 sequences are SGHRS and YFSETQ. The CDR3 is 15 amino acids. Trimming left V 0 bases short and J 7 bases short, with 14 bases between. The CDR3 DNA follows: TGCGCCAGCAGCTTGGCAACTACTCGTGGGAATGAGCAGTTCTTC. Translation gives CASSLATTRGNEQFF.

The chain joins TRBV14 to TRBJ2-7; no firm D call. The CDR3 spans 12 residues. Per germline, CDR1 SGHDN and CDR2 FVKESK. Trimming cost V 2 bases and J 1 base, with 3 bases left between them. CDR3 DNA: TGTGCCAGCAGCCAACAATCCTACGAGCAGTACTTC. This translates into CASSQQSYEQYF.

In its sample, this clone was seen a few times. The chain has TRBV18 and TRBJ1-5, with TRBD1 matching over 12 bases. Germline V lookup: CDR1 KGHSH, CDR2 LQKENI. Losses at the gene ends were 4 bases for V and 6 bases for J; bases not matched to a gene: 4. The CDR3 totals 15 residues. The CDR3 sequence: CASSQGTGGSQPQHF. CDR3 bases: TGTGCCAGCTCACAAGGGACAGGGGGCTCTCAGCCCCAGCATTTT.

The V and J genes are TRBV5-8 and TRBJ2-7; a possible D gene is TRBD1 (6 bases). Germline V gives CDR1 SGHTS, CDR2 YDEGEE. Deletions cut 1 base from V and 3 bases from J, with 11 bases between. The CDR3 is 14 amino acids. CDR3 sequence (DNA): TGTGCCAGCAGCTTGTTACAGGGTGGCTACGAGCAGTACTTC. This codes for CASSLLQGGYEQYF.

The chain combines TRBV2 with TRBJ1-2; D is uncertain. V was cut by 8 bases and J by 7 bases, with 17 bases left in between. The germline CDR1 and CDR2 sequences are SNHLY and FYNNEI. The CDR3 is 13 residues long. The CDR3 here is CASQREGGVGYTF. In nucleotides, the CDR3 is TGTGCCAGCCAGAGGGAGGGAGGCGTTGGCTACACCTTC.

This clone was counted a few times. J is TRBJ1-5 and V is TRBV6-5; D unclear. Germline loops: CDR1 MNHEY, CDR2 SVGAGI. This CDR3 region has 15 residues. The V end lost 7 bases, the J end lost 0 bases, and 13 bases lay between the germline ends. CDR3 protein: CASMVAGGSNQPQHF. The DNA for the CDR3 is TGTGCCAGCATGGTCGCGGGTGGTAGCAATCAGCCCCAGCATTTT.

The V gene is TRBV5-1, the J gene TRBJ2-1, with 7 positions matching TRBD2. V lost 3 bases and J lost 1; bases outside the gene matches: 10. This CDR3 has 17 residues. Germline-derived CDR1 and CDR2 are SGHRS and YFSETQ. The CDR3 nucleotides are TGCGCCAGCAGCTCCGCCCCTTCTAGCGGTTCCTACAATGAGCAGTTCTTC. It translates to CASSSAPSSGSYNEQFF.

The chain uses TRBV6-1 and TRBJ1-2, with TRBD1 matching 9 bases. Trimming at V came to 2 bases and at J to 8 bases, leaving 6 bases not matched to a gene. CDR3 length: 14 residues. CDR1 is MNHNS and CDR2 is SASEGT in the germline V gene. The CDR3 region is CASSEWGTGGGYTF. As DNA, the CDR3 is TGTGCCAGCAGTGAATGGGGAACAGGGGGCGGCTACACCTTC.

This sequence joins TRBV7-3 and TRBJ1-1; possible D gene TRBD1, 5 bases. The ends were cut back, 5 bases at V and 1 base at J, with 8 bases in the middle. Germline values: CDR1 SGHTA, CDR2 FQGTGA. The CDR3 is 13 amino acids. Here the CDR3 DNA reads TGTGCCAGCAGCCCGACAGCGAACACTGAAGCTTTCTTT. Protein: CASSPTANTEAFF.

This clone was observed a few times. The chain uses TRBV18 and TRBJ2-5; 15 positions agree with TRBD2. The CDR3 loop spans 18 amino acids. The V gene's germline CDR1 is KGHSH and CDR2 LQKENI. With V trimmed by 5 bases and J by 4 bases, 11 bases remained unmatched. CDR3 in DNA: TGTGCCAGCTCAGTAAACTCCGGGACTAGCGGGAGGATAGAGACCCAGTACTTC. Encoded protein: CASSVNSGTSGRIETQYF.

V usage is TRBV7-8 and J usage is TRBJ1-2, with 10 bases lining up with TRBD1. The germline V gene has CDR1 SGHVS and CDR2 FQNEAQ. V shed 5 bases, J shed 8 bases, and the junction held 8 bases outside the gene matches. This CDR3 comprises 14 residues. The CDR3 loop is CASSPRTGGAGYTF. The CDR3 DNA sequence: TGTGCCAGCAGCCCCAGGACAGGGGGAGCCGGCTACACCTTC.

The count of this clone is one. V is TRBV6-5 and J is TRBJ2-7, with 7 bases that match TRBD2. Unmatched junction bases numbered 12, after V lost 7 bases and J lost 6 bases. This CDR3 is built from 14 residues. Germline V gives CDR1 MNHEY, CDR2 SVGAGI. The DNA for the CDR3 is TGTGCCAGCACCGACCGGGGGGAAGGGAGCGAGCAGTACTTC. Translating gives CASTDRGEGSEQYF.

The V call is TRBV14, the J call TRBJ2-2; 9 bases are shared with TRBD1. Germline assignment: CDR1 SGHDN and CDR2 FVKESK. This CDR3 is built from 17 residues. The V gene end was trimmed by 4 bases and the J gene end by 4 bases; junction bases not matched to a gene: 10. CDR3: CASSLGFGTGITGELFF. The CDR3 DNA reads TGTGCCAGCAGCCTTGGTTTCGGGACAGGGATCACCGGGGAGCTGTTTTTT.

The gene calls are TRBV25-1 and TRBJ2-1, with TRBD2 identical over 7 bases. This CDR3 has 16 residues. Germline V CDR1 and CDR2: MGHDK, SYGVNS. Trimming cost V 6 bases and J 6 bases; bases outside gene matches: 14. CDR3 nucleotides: TGTGCCAGCAGACCGACCGATTCGGGAGGCCCCAATGAGCAGTTCTTC. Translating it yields CASRPTDSGGPNEQFF.

CDR3 loop: CASSLAGGPDTQYF. The CDR3 coding sequence is TGTGCCAGCAGCCTAGCGGGAGGGCCAGATACGCAGTATTTT. The V call is TRBV11-2, the J call TRBJ2-3; the match to TRBD2 covers 12 bases. Germline CDR1 is SGHAT and CDR2 is FQNNGV. J was trimmed by 4 bases and V by 5 bases; bases with no gene match: 1. CDR3 length: 14 amino acids.

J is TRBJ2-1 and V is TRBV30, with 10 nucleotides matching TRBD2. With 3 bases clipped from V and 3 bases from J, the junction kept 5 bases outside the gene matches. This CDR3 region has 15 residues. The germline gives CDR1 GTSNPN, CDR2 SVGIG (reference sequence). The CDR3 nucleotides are TGTGCCTGGAGCCCAGGACTAGCGGACTACAATGAGCAGTTCTTC. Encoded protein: CAWSPGLADYNEQFF.

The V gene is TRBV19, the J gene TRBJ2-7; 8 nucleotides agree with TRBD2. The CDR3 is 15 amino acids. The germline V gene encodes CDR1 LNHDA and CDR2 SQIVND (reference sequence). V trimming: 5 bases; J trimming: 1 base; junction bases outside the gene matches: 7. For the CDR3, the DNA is TGTGCCAGTAGTGAGACTAGCGCGATTTCCTACGAGCAGTACTTC. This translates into CASSETSAISYEQYF.

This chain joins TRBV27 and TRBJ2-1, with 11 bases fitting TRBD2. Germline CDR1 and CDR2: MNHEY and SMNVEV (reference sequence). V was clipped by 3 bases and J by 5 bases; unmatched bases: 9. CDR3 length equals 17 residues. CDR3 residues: CASSLTSGIRVDNEQFF. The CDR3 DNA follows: TGTGCCAGCAGTTTGACTAGCGGGATTCGTGTTGACAATGAGCAGTTCTTC.